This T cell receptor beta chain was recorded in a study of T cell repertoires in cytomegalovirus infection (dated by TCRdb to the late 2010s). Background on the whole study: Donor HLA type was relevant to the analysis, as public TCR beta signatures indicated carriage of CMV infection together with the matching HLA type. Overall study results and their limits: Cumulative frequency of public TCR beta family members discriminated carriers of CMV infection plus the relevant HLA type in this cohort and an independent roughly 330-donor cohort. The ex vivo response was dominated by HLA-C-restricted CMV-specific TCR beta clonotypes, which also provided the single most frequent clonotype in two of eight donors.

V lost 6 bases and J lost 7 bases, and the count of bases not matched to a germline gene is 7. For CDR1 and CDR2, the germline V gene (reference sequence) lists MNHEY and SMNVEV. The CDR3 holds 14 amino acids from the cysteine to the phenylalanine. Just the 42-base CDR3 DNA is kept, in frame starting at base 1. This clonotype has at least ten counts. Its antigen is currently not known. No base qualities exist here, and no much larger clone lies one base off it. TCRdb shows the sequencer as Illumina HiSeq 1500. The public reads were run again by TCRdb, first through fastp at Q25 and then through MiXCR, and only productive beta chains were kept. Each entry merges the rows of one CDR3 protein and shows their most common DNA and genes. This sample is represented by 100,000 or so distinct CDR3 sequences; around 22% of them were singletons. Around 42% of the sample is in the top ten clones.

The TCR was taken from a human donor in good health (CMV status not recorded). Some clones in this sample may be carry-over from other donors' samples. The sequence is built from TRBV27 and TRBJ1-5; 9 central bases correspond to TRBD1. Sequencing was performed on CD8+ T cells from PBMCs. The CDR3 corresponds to CASSRGTGKQPQHF. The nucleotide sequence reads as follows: TGTGCCAGCAGCCGCGGGACAGGGAAACAGCCCCAGCATTTT.